This TCR beta chain was sequenced for a study of blood T cell repertoires in COVID-19. Data came from immunoSEQ multiplex PCR; TCRdb stores just in-frame clones and leaves some out. The data show about 400,000 clones, with under 90% seen just once and 1.7% held by the top ten. The V segment lost 5 bases and the J segment 2 bases; nucleotides outside the gene matches: 5. The CDR3 is made up of 14 amino acids. Per germline, CDR1 ENHRY and CDR2 SYGVKD. The sequencing sample was made of PBMCs or T cells enriched from blood (not recorded which). The V call is TRBV10-3, the J call TRBJ2-7; 8 bases match TRBD2. This TCR was recovered from a woman aged 30 to 39 who had recovered from COVID-19. Here the CDR3 reads CAISLDGRAYEQYF. In DNA, the CDR3 is TGTGCCATCAGTTTAGACGGGAGGGCCTACGAGCAGTACTTC.